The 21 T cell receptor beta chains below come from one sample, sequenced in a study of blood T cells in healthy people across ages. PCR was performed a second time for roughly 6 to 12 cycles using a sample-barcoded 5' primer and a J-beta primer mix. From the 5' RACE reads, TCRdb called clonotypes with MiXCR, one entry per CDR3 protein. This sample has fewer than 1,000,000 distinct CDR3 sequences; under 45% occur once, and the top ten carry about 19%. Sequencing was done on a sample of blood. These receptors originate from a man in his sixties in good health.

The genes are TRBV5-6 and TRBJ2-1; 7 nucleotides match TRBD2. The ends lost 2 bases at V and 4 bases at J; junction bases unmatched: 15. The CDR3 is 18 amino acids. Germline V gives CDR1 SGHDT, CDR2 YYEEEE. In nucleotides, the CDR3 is TGTGCCAGCAGCTTTGTACTTGCGGGGGACCCGGAATACAATGAGCAGTTCTTC. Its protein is CASSFVLAGDPEYNEQFF.

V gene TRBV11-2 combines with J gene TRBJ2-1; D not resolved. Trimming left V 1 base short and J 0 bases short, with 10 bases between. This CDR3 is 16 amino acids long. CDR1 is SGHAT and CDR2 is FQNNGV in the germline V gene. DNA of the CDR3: TGTGCCAGCAGCTTAGTCGCGGATAGCTCCTACAATGAGCAGTTCTTC. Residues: CASSLVADSSYNEQFF.

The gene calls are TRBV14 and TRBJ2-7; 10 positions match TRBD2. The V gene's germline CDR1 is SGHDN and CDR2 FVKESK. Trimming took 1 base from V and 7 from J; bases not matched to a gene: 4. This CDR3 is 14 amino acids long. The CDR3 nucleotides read TGTGCCAGCAGCCAAGTAACTAGCGGGAATGAGCAGTACTTC. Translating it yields CASSQVTSGNEQYF.

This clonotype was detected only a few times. This CDR3 reads CASNQEYRSYEQYF. In DNA, the CDR3 is TGTGCCAGCAACCAGGAATATAGATCCTACGAGCAGTACTTC. The rearrangement uses TRBV6-2 or TRBV6-3 and TRBJ2-7; D not resolved. The CDR3 has 14 amino acids. Per the germline V gene, CDR1 is MNHEY and CDR2 is SVGEGT. Trimming took off 7 bases at V and 1 base at J, with 14 bases between the two ends.

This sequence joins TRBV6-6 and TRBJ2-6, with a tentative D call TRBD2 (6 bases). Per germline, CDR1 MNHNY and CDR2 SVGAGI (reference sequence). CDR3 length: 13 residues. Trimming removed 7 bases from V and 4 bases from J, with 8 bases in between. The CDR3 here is CASKAGGANVLTF. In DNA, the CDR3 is TGTGCCAGCAAAGCGGGCGGGGCCAACGTCCTGACTTTC.

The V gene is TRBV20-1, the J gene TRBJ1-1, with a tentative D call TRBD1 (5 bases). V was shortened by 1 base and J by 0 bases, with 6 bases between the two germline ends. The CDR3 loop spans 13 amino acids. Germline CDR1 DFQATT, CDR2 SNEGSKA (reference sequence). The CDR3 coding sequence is TGCAGTGCTAGAGGCAGGGTGAACACTGAAGCTTTCTTT. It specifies CSARGRVNTEAFF.

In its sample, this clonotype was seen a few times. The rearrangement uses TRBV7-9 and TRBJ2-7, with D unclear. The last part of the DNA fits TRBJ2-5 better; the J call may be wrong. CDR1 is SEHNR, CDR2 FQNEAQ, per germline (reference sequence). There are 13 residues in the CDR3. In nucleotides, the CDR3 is TGTGCCAGCAGCCCAAGGAGCGTCGAGACCCAGTACTTC. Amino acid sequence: CASSPRSVETQYF.

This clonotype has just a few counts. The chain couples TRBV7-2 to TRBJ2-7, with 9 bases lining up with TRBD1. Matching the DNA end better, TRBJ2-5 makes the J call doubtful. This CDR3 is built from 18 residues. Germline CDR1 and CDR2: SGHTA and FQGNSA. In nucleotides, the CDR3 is TGTGCCAGCAGCTGGGCGGGACAGGGAAGGATAGAACAATCGACCCAGTACTTC. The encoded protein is CASSWAGQGRIEQSTQYF.

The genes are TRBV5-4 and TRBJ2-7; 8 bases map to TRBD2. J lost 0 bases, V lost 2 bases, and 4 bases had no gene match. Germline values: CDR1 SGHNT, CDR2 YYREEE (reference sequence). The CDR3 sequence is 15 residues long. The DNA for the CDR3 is TGTGCCAGCAGCTTCATCGGGACTAGCTCCTACGAGCAGTACTTC. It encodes CASSFIGTSSYEQYF.

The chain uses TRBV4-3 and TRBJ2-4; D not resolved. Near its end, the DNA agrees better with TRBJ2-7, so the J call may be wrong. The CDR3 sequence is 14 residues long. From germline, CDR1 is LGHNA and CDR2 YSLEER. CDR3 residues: CASSRGLGTNEQYF. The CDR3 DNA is TGCGCCAGCAGCCGGGGTTTAGGCACTAACGAGCAGTACTTC.

In DNA form, the CDR3 reads TGCAGTGCCACACAGGGGAATGAGCAGTTCTTC. As protein: CSATQGNEQFF. The rearrangement links TRBV20-1 to TRBJ2-1; TRBD1 aligns across 7 bases. V lost 6 bases and J lost 7; bases outside the gene matches: 3. This CDR3 region has 11 residues. The germline V gene encodes CDR1 DFQATT and CDR2 SNEGSKA (reference sequence).

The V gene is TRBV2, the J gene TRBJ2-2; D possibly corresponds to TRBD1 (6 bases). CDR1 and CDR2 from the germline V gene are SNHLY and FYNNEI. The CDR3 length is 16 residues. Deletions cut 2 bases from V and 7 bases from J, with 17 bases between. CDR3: CASSEIPAGAGGELFF. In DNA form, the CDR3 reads TGTGCCAGCAGTGAAATCCCCGCAGGGGCGGGCGGGGAGCTGTTTTTT.

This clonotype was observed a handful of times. The CDR3 sequence is CASRPGGSYTEAFF. The CDR3 nucleotides read TGTGCCAGCAGACCTGGGGGTTCGTACACTGAAGCTTTCTTT. This chain joins TRBV7-2 and TRBJ1-1; tentative D call: TRBD1 (5 bases). This CDR3 is 14 amino acids long. CDR1 and CDR2 (germline): SGHTA, FQGNSA. Between the trimmed V and J ends, which lost 6 bases and 3 bases, there was a span of 14 bases.

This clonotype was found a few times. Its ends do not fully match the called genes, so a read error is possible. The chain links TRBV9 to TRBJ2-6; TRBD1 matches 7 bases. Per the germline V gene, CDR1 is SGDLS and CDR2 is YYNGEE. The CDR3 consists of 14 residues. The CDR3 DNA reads TGTGCCAGCAGCGTAGTGGCAGGGGGCAACGTCCTGACTTTC. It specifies CASSVVAGGNVLTF.

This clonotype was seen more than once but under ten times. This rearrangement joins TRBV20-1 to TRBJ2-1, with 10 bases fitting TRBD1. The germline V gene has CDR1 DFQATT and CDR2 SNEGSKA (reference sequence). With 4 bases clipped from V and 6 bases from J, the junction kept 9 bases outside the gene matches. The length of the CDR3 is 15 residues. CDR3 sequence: CSATNYRTGGNEQFF. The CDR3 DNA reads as TGCAGTGCTACTAATTATAGGACAGGGGGCAATGAGCAGTTCTTC.

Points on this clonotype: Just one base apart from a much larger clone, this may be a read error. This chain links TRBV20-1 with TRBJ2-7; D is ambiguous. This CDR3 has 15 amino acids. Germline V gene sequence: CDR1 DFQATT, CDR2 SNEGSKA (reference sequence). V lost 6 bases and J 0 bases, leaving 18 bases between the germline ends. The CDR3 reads CSAPRTRTSSYEQYF. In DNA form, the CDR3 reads TGCAGTGCCCCTCGGACCCGCACGAGCTCCTACGAGCAGTACTTC.

The CDR3 nucleotides read TGTGCCAGCAGACCTATGCATTTGGGCAGGGAGACCCAGTACTTC. It is translated as CASRPMHLGRETQYF. This chain joins TRBV7-2 and TRBJ2-5; D gene unclear. The germline V and J ends were trimmed by 6 bases and 5 bases, with 19 bases remaining between them. CDR3 length equals 15 residues. Germline V gene sequence: CDR1 SGHTA, CDR2 FQGNSA.

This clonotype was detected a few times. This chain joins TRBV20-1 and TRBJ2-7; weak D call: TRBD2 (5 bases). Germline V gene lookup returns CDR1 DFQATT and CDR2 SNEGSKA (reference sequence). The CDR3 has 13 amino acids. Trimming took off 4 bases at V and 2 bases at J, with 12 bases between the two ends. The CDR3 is CSANLATTYEQYF. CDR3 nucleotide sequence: TGCAGTGCTAACTTAGCGACCACCTACGAGCAGTACTTC.

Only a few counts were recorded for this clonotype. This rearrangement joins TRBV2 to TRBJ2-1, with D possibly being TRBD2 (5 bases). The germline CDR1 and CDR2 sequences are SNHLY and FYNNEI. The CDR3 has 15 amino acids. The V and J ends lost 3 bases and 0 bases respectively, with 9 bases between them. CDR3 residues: CASSDLASSYNEQFF. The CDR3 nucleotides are TGTGCCAGCAGTGACCTAGCCAGCTCCTACAATGAGCAGTTCTTC.

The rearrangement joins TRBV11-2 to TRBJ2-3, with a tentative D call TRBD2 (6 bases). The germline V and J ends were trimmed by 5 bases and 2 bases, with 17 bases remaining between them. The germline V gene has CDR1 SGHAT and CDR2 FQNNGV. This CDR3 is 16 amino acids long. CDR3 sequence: CASSDSRDSSTDTQYF. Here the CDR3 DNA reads TGTGCCAGCAGCGACTCCCGGGACTCTTCCACAGATACGCAGTATTTT.

The CDR3 region has the DNA TGTGCCAGCAGCTTAATGGGGGAAAGCAATCAGCCCCAGCATTTT. Encoded protein: CASSLMGESNQPQHF. The rearrangement joins TRBV7-2 to TRBJ1-5; the D gene is possibly TRBD1 (5 bases). The CDR3 runs to 15 residues. The germline gives CDR1 SGHTA, CDR2 FQGNSA. The ends were cut back, 2 bases at V and 1 base at J, with 9 bases in the middle.